The following is a T cell receptor (beta chain) sequence with its context. Its antigen is still unknown. The sample holds no much larger clone one base away, and base qualities are not on file. The same CDR3 can be traced to other DNA sequences in this sample. The data originate from a study of shared clonotypes between healthy human individuals (dated by TCRdb to 2020 to 2021). For the wider study: The cohort included three men and a couple of women between 18 and 49 years of age. For each donor, three plates each were used for CD4 naive and CD4 memory, two plates were used for CD8 naive, and one plate was used for CD8 memory. To estimate repertoire size and how much clonotypes are shared between individuals, the study performed deep sequencing of blood TCR repertoires from about five healthy adults. To increase sequencing depth and limit assay-specific biases, TCR repertoire library preparation and sequencing were carried out by different laboratories using diverse techniques. Between about 0.8 and 8.9 billion PBMCs per donor were obtained by leukapheresis.

The full study reports these points: The genetic and exposure-history diversity represented was limited by the small number of donors. Estimated clonotype richness was generally larger for naive than for memory subsets. Only blood was sampled, and tissue TCR repertoires likely differ from those in blood. Incomplete sequencing was indicated by rarefaction of sorted-subset datasets, despite the large sequencing depth. Sharing across several donors was observed for approximately 5% of naive CD4, over 3% of naive CD8, over 2% of memory CD4, and around 0.4% of memory CD8 clonotypes. Clonotypes shared by all four sorted-subset donors showed higher generation probabilities than non-shared clonotypes. Based on pairwise subsampling, the degree of clonotype sharing among donors was expected to be affected by sequencing depth.

Using the deep immunoSEQ assay, multiplex PCR amplified TCR CDR3 regions from genomic DNA. For each cell subset, the extracted genomic DNA was distributed evenly across all wells of several immunoSEQ 96-well plates, and each plate served as one replicate. For sorted subsets, about 0.2 ug genomic DNA, equal to about 30,000 T cell genomes, was loaded into each replicate PCR. Purified libraries were measured with a Qubit 3.0 fluorometer, size-checked on a Bioanalyzer 2100, and measured again with the KAPA Library Quantification kit. Every immunoSEQ 96-well plate was sequenced on a dedicated single-read 150-cycle Illumina NextSeq 550 flow cell. The authors processed their data as follows. Because the immunoSEQ output included only junctional sequences and no quality scores, the filtering could not be the same as the filtering used for full-length reads. To assign V/J genes and CDR3, sequences were annotated against IMGT germline references using PyIR, a Python wrapper for IgBLAST v1.9. Any read was removed if the V/J assignment was weak (E-value above 1e-6), the CDR3 was missing, or the read contained stop codons, out-of-frame junctions, or ambiguous translated residues. V3J clonotypes were defined as sequences sharing the same inferred V gene, J gene, and CDR3 amino acid sequence. To compute the percentage overlap between repertoires, the number of shared unique clonotypes was divided by the size of the smaller repertoire. Three approaches were used to assess repertoire richness: RTK rarefaction, the Chao1 estimator, and Recon v2.1 estimates of unobserved clonotypes. For all TCRbeta clonotypes obtained by the gDNA method from a few donors, generation probabilities were computed with OLGA. The table comes from immuneACCESS by way of TCRdb, which keeps in-frame sequences with V and J called. Part of the clones is missing from these tables; in studies checked, under half for an unresolved V gene and the rest for unknown reasons. V and J calls and clone size come straight from that table; D and trimming were deduced from the DNA. The sample table holds about 1.1 million clones, of which about 84% were seen once. The leading ten clones occupy roughly 0.62% of the sample.

From the cysteine through the phenylalanine, the CDR3 covers 13 amino acids. Only the CDR3 DNA is retained, 39 bases long and in frame from the first base. The germline V end is reduced by 4 bases and the J end by 2 bases; junction bases left unmatched: 2. CDR1 ENHRY and CDR2 SYGVKD were looked up in the germline V gene. Healthy HIV-negative adults with no recently reported acute infections or vaccinations were included as donors. Every donor was a Caucasian adult living in Nashville, Tennessee, USA. CD4+ T cells were enriched by magnetic negative selection; naive cells were then positively selected on CD45RA, and the negative fraction formed the memory subset. Blood was collected by leukapheresis, and PBMCs were isolated by Ficoll-Histopaque density gradient centrifugation and then cryopreserved in liquid nitrogen vapor phase. Analytical flow cytometry was used to check the purity and quantity of every magnetically sorted T cell population. Each sorted fraction had its genomic DNA isolated and then quantified by UV absorbance on a Nanodrop 2000c.

The sequencing sample was made of memory CD4+ T cells from PBMCs. This specimen's cell subset or site label, per the study, means: CD45RA-negative fraction. Recombination joined TRBV10-3 with TRBJ2-7; TRBD1 fits 7 bases in the junction. The sequence was collected from a man aged 18 to 29 in good health. Some clones in this sample may be carry-over from other donors' samples. The DNA sequence is given as TGTGCCATCAGTGGAACAGGGGCCTACGAGCAGTACTTC. Translated, this is CAISGTGAYEQYF.